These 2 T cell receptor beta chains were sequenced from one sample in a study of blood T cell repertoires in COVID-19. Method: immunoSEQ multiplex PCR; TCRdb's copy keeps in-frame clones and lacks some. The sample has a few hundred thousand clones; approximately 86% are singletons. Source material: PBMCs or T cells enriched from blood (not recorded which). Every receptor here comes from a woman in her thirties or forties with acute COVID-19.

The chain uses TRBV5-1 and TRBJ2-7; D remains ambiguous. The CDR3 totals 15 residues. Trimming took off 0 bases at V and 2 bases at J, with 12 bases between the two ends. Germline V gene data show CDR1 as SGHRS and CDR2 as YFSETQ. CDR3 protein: CASSLAGQAPYEQYF. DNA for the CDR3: TGCGCCAGCAGCTTGGCCGGCCAGGCGCCCTACGAGCAGTACTTC.

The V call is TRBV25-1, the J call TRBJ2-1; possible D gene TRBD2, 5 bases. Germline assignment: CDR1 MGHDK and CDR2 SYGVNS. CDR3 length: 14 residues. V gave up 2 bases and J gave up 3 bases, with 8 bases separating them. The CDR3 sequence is CASSEAGNYNEQFF. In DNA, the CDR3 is TGTGCCAGCAGTGAAGCGGGTAACTACAATGAGCAGTTCTTC. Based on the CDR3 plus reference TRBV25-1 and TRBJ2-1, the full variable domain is EADIYQTPRYLVIGTGKKITLECSQTMGHDKMYWYQQDPGMELHLIHYSYGVNSTEKGDLSSESTVSRIRTEHFPLTLESARPSHTSQYLCASSEAGNYNEQFFGPGTRLTVL.